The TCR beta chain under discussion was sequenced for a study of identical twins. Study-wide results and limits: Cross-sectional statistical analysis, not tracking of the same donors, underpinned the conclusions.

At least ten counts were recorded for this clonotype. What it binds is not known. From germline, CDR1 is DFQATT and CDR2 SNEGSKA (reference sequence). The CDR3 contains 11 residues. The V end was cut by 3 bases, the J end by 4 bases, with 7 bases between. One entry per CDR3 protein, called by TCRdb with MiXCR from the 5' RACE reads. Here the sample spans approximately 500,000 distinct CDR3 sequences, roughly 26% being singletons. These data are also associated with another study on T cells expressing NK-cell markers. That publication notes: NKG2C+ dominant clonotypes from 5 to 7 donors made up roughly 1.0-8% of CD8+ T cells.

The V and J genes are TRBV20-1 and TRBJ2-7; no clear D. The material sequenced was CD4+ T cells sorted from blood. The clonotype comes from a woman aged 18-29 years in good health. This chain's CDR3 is CSASRTYEQYF. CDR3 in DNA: TGCAGTGCTAGCCGAACATACGAGCAGTACTTC.